This T cell receptor (beta chain) was sequenced in a study of shared clonotypes between healthy human individuals. The wider study: Samples came from a couple of female and a few male donors aged 18 to 49.

Sequencing on ten immunoSEQ deep assay plates was performed for unsorted PBMC DNA. Profiling relied on immunoSEQ multiplex PCR, and the TCRdb table lists in-frame clones only, not all of them. The sample records some 490,000 clones, 81% being singletons. Study-wide results and caveats: Sequencing depth was expected to influence donor clonotype sharing.

The study enrolled healthy HIV-negative adults without recent acute infections or vaccinations as donors. Trimming stripped 0 bases from V and 5 bases from J, with 11 bases between. The CDR3 has 15 amino acids. From germline, CDR1 is MNHNY and CDR2 SVGAGI (reference sequence). For this clone: Its antigen is not known.

The sequenced material came from PBMCs. The chain is built from TRBV6-6 and TRBJ1-5; D unresolved. The receptor was isolated from a middle-aged woman in good health. Some clones in this sample may be carry-over from other donors' samples. This chain's CDR3 is CASSYSTAVDQPQHF. DNA for the CDR3: TGTGCCAGCAGTTACTCGACGGCAGTAGATCAGCCCCAGCATTTT.